This TCR beta chain was identified during a study of blood T cell repertoires in COVID-19. Study information: The study drew acute and convalescent COVID-19 samples from the United States, Italy and Spain. The cDNA or gDNA used as material had been derived from T cells, B-cell-depleted T cells, or PBMCs.

Two consecutive negative NP/OP PCR tests, clearance, or resolved symptoms defined Cohort 3 recovery. The table came from immunoSEQ multiplex PCR; TCRdb's copy has only in-frame clones and leaves some out. The sample carries around 380,000 clones, 70% to 90% recorded once. This clone was recorded only once. V gave up 0 bases and J gave up 8 bases; unmatched junction bases: 2. From germline, CDR1 is SGDLS and CDR2 YYNGEE. The CDR3 totals 13 residues. Sequencing input: PBMCs or T cells enriched from blood (not recorded which). This TCR was sampled from a man aged 30 to 39 who had recovered from COVID-19. The rearrangement links TRBV9 to TRBJ1-2, with TRBD1 matching 9 bases. The CDR3 DNA sequence: TGTGCCAGCAGCGTAGGGGACAGGGACGGCTACACCTTC. Amino acid sequence: CASSVGDRDGYTF. The full variable domain, its missing parts supplied by reference TRBV9 and TRBJ1-2, is DSGVTQTPKHLITATGQRVTLRCSPRSGDLSVYWYQQSLDQGLQFLIQYYNGEERAKGNILERFSAQQFPDLHSELNLSSLELGDSALYFCASSVGDRDGYTFGSGTRLTVV.